This T cell receptor beta chain was identified in a study of vaccination effects on CD4 cells after COVID-19. The study, taken as a whole, reports: Substantial clonal contraction characterized both infection- and vaccine-induced clones late after vaccination.

An approximately ten-day culture period preceded the isolation of CD4+ T cells. The participants, recipients of two vaccine doses, got either BNT162b2 or mRNA-1273. Recipients of the vaccine had no prior SARS-CoV-2 infection and negative nucleocapsid antibodies. Regarding this clone: Its antigen remains unknown.

Using immunoSEQ multiplex PCR, the repertoire was profiled, and TCRdb retains in-frame clones only, with some absent. The sample records 66,000 or so clones, about 67% being singletons. CDR3 length equals 13 residues. The germline V and J ends were trimmed by 6 bases and 8 bases, with 16 bases remaining between them. From germline, CDR1 is SGHTA and CDR2 FQGNSA. The chain uses TRBV7-2 and TRBJ1-1, with D possibly being TRBD1 (6 bases). The origin of this receptor is a human donor who received a COVID-19 vaccine. The sequencing used CD4+ T cells from PBMCs cultured without peptide, collected after COVID-19 vaccination. Written as DNA, the CDR3 is TGTGCCAGCAGTAGAAAGCCGGGGGGCGAAGCTTTCTTT. Amino acid sequence: CASSRKPGGEAFF.